Listed here are 11 T cell receptor beta chains from one sample, sequenced in a study of T cells in Graves' hyperthyroidism and ophthalmopathy. Amplified regions were TCR beta CDR3 sequences from RNA transcripts. The primer set for the first-round RT-PCR of the TCR CDR3 was HTBI. Via MiXCR, TCRdb re-called the multiplex PCR reads, giving one row per CDR3 protein. The sample shows around 190,000 distinct CDR3 sequences, 15% to 20% of them seen only once. The source material was blood. These receptors originate from a woman aged 50 to 65 with Graves' hyperthyroidism.

This clonotype was counted ten times or more. The chain uses TRBV29-1 and TRBJ1-1; D remains ambiguous. Germline CDR1 reads SQVTM; CDR2 reads ANQGSEA. CDR3 length equals 15 residues. The V and J ends lost 7 bases and 3 bases respectively, with 21 bases between them. The CDR3 region has the DNA TGCAGCGGGTGGGCCAGCTACGACGGGGACACTGAAGCTTTCTTT. Its translation is CSGWASYDGDTEAFF.

Of note for this clonotype: A read error is possible here, since a much larger clone lies one base away. The rearrangement joins TRBV27 to TRBJ2-5, with a tentative D call TRBD2 (6 bases). The CDR3 runs 11 residues. CDR1 is MNHEY and CDR2 is SMNVEV in the germline V gene (reference sequence). The CDR3 coding sequence is TGTGCCAACAGTTTTGGCGGGGCCCAGTACTTC. This translates into CANSFGGAQYF.

The chain links TRBV5-1 to TRBJ1-1; the D is unclear. Germline V gene lookup returns CDR1 SGHRS and CDR2 YFSETQ. With 0 bases removed from V and 5 bases from J, the gap between germline ends came to 11 bases. The CDR3 is 14 amino acids. The CDR3 loop reads CASSLVEGWTEAFF. CDR3 coding DNA: TGCGCCAGCAGCTTGGTAGAGGGATGGACTGAAGCTTTCTTT. Using reference TRBV5-1 and TRBJ1-1 for the parts outside the CDR3, the full variable domain is KAGVTQTPRYLIKTRGQQVTLSCSPISGHRSVSWYQQTPGQGLQFLFEYFSETQRNKGNFPGRFSGRQFSNSRSEMNVSTLELGDSALYLCASSLVEGWTEAFFGQGTRLTVV.

The gene calls are TRBV6-1 and TRBJ1-2, with D possibly TRBD1 on 5 matching bases. CDR1 and CDR2 from the germline V gene are MNHNS and SASEGT. Trimming left V 5 bases short and J 5 bases short, with 12 bases between. The CDR3 has 13 amino acids. The CDR3 bases are TGTGCCAGCAGTTCCTCCCAGGGTTATGGCTACACCTTC. This codes for CASSSSQGYGYTF.

This clonotype was detected ten times or more. Mismatch with germline at one junction end may stem from a read error. This chain uses TRBV11-1 with TRBJ1-1, with D unclear. The CDR3 extends over 17 amino acids. Germline-derived CDR1 and CDR2 are SGHAT and FQDESV (reference sequence). The chain's CDR3 is CAGSLARGEGQKPEAFF. The CDR3 DNA sequence: TGTGCCGGCAGCTTAGCGCGAGGTGAAGGGCAAAAACCCGAAGCTTTCTTT.

J is TRBJ2-7 and V is TRBV20-1, with D tentatively TRBD1 (5 bases). This CDR3 comprises 12 residues. The germline V gene has CDR1 DFQATT and CDR2 SNEGSKA (reference sequence). The V gene lost 5 bases and the J gene lost 3 bases, with 11 bases spanning the gap. The CDR3 is CSAGDSNYEQYF. As DNA, the CDR3 is TGCAGTGCTGGCGACAGTAACTACGAGCAGTACTTC.

CDR3 region: CASSFFLQGYEQYF. DNA of the CDR3: TGTGCCAGCAGCTTCTTTTTACAAGGCTACGAGCAGTACTTC. The chain joins TRBV5-5 to TRBJ2-7; D not resolved. The V end lost 2 bases, the J end lost 3 bases, and 12 bases lay between the germline ends. The CDR3 is 14 residues long. Germline V CDR1 and CDR2: SGHKS, YYEKEE (reference sequence).

About this clonotype: Mismatch with germline at one junction end may stem from a read error. J is TRBJ1-1 and V is TRBV6-9; 8 nucleotides align to TRBD1. The length of the CDR3 is 15 residues. Germline loops: CDR1 MNHGY, CDR2 SVAAGI. CDR3 protein: CASSATGTGNTEAFF. The CDR3 DNA follows: TGCGCCAGCAGTGCTACCGGGACAGGGAACACTGAAGCTTTCTTT.

About this clonotype itself: At one boundary the junction diverges from the germline segment, which might be a read error. The chain carries TRBV4-1 and TRBJ1-1; D uncertain. Germline CDR1 MGHRA, CDR2 YSYEKL. The CDR3 has 11 residues. CDR3 DNA sequence: TGCACCAGCGCCACGAGAACTGAAGCTTTCTTT. Residues: CTSATRTEAFF.

In this sample, this clonotype turned up many times. The gene calls are TRBV28 and TRBJ2-7; D remains unclear. Germline V lookup: CDR1 MDHEN, CDR2 SYDVKM. The length of the CDR3 is 12 residues. Trimming removed 3 bases at V and 5 bases at J, with 8 bases between. CDR3: CASSLSANEQYF. The CDR3 region has the DNA TGTGCCAGCAGTTTGTCGGCCAACGAGCAGTACTTC. The complete variable domain, with remaining parts taken from reference TRBV28 and TRBJ2-7, reads DVKVTQSSRYLVKRTGEKVFLECVQDMDHENMFWYRQDPGLGLRLIYFSYDVKMKEKGDIPEGYSVSREKKERFSLILESASTNQTSMYLCASSLSANEQYFGPGTRLTVT.

This clonotype was observed at least ten times. V gene TRBV27 combines with J gene TRBJ2-7; D gene unclear. V gave up 5 bases and J gave up 0 bases, with 8 bases separating them. Germline CDR1 and CDR2: MNHEY and SMNVEV (reference sequence). The CDR3 extends over 13 amino acids. CDR3 nucleotide sequence: TGTGCCAGCAGTGTTGGCTCCTCCTACGAGCAGTACTTC. Its protein product is CASSVGSSYEQYF.